The T cell receptor (beta chain) described here comes from a study of blood T cells in healthy people across ages. Findings and limits, study-wide: It was not known whether donors were CMV positive (a possible confounder of expanded clonotype changes). Measured against age, TCR beta diversity per million T cells decreased in a roughly linear manner.

In this sample, this clonotype turned up many times. As yet, its antigen is unknown. CDR3 length: 16 residues. Deletions cut 6 bases from V and 4 bases from J, with 21 bases between. A second PCR, run for about 6 to 11 cycles, used a sample-barcoded 5' primer plus a J-beta primer mix. In TCRdb, the 5' RACE reads were re-called with MiXCR into one record per CDR3 protein. The table includes under 1,000,000 distinct CDR3 sequences, around 36% detected once. Every donor contributed roughly 10 milliliters of peripheral blood by blood draw. Isolated PBMCs totaled at least 6 million in each sample. The sequencing sample was made of blood. The source of this sequence is a man in his late teens or twenties in good health. This chain links TRBV12-3 or TRBV12-4 with TRBJ2-5; D is perhaps TRBD1 or TRBD2 (6 bases each). This CDR3 is CASSPRGDQPLETQYF. In DNA, the CDR3 is TGTGCCAGCAGCCCTAGGGGGGACCAACCTCTAGAGACCCAGTACTTC.